The rows below give T cell receptor beta chains drawn from one sample of a study of CD4+ T cells in melanoma. Only in-frame clones appear in the TCRdb table, and some are missing; sequencing was by immunoSEQ multiplex PCR. The top ten hold less than 20% of the sample, which has about 14,000 clones, about 60% seen once. The sequenced sample consisted of cells from a culture (not recorded whether cultured in vitro). These receptors came from a human donor with melanoma. The CDR3 runs from the conserved cysteine through the conserved F or W. Size is omitted from some rows. Given values are once, few, many or a class for expanded clones.

clone size: -; V gene: TRBV15; J gene: TRBJ2-7; CDR3 protein: CATSRTTEQYF
clone size: few; V gene: TRBV30; J gene: TRBJ1-2; CDR3 protein: CAWRQEGTVNYGYTF
clone size: -; V gene: TRBV10-3; J gene: TRBJ2-3; CDR3 protein: CAISEPRNTTQYF
clone size: few; V gene: TRBV19; J gene: TRBJ1-1; CDR3 protein: CASSYRDLEAFF
clone size: -; V gene: TRBV2; J gene: TRBJ2-3; CDR3 protein: CASRGSDQYTDTQYF
clone size: once; V gene: TRBV6-5; J gene: TRBJ1-5; CDR3 protein: CASSRSLQPQHF
clone size: medium-sized; V gene: TRBV2; J gene: TRBJ2-4; CDR3 protein: CASMAGPGNIQYF
clone size: once; V gene: TRBV11-1; J gene: TRBJ1-1; CDR3 protein: CASSPGSGGRTEAFF
clone size: -; V gene: TRBV5-1; J gene: TRBJ2-3; CDR3 protein: CASSLAGTGPTTDTQYF
clone size: -; V gene: TRBV29-1; J gene: TRBJ2-7; CDR3 protein: CSAGTSGGRYEQYF
clone size: -; V gene: TRBV6-1; J gene: TRBJ2-1; CDR3 protein: CASSLTGYSEQFF
clone size: -; V gene: TRBV5-6; J gene: TRBJ2-1; CDR3 protein: CASSLDYNEQFF
clone size: -; V gene: TRBV10-3; J gene: TRBJ2-3; CDR3 protein: CAISERGARDTQYF
clone size: -; V gene: TRBV30; J gene: TRBJ1-1; CDR3 protein: CAWSGHYTAQEAFF
clone size: -; V gene: TRBV29-1; J gene: TRBJ1-2; CDR3 protein: CSVAGKKAGPYNYGYTF
clone size: medium-sized; V gene: TRBV19; J gene: TRBJ1-5; CDR3 protein: CASSVGWQPQHF
clone size: -; V gene: TRBV2; J gene: TRBJ1-1; CDR3 protein: CASSELGGDLIEAFF
clone size: -; V gene: TRBV9; J gene: TRBJ1-3; CDR3 protein: CASSPTGHGNTIYF